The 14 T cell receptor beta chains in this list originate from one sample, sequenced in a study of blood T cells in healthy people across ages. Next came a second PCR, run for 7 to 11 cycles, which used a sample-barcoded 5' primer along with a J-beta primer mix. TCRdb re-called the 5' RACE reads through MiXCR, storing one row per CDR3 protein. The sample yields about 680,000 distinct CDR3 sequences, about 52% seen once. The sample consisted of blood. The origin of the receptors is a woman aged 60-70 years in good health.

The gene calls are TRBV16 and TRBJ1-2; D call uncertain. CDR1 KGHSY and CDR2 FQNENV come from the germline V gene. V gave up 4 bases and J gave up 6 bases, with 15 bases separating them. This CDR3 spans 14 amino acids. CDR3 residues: CASSPNGVLNGYTF. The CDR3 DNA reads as TGTGCCAGCAGCCCAAATGGGGTCCTCAATGGCTACACCTTC.

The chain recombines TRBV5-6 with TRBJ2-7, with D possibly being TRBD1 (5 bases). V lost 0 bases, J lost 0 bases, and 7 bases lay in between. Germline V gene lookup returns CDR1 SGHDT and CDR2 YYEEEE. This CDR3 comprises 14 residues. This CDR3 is CASSLGGHSYEQYF. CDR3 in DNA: TGTGCCAGCAGCTTGGGGGGCCACTCCTACGAGCAGTACTTC.

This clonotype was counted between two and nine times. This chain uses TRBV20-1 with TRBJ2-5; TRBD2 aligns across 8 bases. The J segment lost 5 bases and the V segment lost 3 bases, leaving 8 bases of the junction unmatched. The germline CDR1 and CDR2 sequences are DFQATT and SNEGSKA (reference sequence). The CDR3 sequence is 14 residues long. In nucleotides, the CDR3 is TGCAGTGCTAGCGGGAGGGAAAGGGCCGAGACCCAGTACTTC. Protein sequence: CSASGRERAETQYF.

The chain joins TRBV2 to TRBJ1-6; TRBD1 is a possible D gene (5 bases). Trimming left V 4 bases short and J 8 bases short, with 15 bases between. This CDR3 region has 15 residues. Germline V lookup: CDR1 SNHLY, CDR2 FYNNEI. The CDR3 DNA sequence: TGTGCCAGCAGTGCGGAGGGACGGGTTGATTCACCCCTCCACTTT. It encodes CASSAEGRVDSPLHF.

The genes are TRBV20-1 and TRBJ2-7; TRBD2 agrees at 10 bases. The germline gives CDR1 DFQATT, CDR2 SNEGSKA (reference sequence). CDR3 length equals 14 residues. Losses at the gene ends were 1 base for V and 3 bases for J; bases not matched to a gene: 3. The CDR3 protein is CSARATSGIYEQYF. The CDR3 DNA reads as TGCAGTGCTAGAGCCACTAGCGGGATCTACGAGCAGTACTTC.

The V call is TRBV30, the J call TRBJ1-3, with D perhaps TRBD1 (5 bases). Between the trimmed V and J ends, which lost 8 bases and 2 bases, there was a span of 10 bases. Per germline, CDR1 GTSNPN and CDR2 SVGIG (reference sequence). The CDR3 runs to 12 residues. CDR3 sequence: CALGTTGNTIYF. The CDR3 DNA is TGTGCCCTTGGGACTACTGGAAACACCATATATTTT.

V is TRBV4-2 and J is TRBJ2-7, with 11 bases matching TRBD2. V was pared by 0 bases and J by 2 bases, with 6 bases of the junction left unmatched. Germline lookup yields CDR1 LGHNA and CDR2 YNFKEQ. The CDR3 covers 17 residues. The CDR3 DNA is TGTGCCAGCAGCCAAGAGGGGACTAGCGGACTGACCTACGAGCAGTACTTC. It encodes CASSQEGTSGLTYEQYF.

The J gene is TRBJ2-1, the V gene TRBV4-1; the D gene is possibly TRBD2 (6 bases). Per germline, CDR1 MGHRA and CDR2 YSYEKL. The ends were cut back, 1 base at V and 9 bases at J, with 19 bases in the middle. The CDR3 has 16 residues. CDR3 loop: CASSQGVGGGLGEQFF. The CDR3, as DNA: TGCGCCAGCAGCCAAGGAGTGGGGGGAGGTCTTGGTGAGCAGTTCTTC.

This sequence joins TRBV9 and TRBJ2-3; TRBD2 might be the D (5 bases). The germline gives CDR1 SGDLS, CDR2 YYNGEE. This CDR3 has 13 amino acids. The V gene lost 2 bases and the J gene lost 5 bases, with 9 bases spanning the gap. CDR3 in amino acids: CASSVGLEDTQYF. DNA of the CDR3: TGTGCCAGCAGCGTTGGACTGGAAGATACGCAGTATTTT.

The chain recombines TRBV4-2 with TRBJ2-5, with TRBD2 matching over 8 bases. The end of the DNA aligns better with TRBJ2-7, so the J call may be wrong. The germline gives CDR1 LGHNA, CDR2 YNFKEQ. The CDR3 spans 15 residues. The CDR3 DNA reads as TGTGCCAGCAGCCAACCCGGGACTAGGTTTTTCGAGCAGTACTTC. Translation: CASSQPGTRFFEQYF.

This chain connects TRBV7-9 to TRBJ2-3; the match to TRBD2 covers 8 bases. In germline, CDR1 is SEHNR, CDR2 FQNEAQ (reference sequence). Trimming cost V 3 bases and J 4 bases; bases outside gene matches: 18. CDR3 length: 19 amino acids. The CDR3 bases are TGTGCCAGCAGCTTCGGTAGAACTAGCGGACGGAGAGTGGCAGATACGCAGTATTTT. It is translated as CASSFGRTSGRRVADTQYF.

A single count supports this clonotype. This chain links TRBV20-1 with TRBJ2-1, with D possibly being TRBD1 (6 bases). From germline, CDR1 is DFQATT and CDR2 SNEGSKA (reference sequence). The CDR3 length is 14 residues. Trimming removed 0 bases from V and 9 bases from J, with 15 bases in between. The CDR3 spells CSARDGQLGVEQFF. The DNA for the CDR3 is TGCAGTGCTAGAGATGGACAGTTAGGCGTTGAGCAGTTCTTC.

CDR3 sequence reads: CASSLRPTSGIGTYEQYF. For the CDR3, the DNA is TGTGCCAGCAGCTTAAGGCCGACTAGCGGAATAGGGACCTACGAGCAGTACTTC. The rearrangement uses TRBV7-8 and TRBJ2-7, with 9 bases fitting TRBD2. This CDR3 spans 18 amino acids. The V and J ends lost 2 bases and 2 bases, in that order; junction bases with no gene match: 13. CDR1 and CDR2 from the germline V gene are SGHVS and FQNEAQ.

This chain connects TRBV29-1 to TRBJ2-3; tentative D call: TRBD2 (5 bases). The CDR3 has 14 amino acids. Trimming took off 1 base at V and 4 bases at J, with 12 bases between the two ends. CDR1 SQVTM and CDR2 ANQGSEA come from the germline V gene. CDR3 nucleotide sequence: TGCAGCGTTGAAGGCGGACTGCTCGCAGATACGCAGTATTTT. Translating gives CSVEGGLLADTQYF.